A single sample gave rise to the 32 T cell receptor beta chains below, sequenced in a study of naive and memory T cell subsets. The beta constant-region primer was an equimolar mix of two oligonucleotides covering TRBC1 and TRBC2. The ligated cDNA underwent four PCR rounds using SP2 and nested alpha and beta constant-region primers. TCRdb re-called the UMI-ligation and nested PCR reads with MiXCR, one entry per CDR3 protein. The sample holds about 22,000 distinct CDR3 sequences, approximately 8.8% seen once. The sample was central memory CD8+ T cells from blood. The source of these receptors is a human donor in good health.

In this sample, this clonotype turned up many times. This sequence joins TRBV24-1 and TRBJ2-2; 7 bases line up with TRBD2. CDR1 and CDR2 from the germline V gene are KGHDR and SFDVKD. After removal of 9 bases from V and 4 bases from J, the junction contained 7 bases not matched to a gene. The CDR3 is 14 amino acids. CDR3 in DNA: TGTGCCACCCGGGGCGGGAGAGGCACCGGGGAGCTGTTTTTT. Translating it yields CATRGGRGTGELFF.

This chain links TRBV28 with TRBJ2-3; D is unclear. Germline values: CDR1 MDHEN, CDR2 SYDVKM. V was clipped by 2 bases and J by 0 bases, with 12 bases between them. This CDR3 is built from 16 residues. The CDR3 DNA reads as TGTGCCAGCAGTTTAGGTAATACAATGAGCACAGATACGCAGTATTTT. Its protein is CASSLGNTMSTDTQYF.

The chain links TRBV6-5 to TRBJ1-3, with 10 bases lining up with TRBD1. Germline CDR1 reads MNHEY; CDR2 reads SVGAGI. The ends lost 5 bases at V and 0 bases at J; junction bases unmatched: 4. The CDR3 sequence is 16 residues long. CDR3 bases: TGTGCCAGCAGTGGACAGGGGGTTCCCTCTGGAAACACCATATATTTT. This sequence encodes CASSGQGVPSGNTIYF.

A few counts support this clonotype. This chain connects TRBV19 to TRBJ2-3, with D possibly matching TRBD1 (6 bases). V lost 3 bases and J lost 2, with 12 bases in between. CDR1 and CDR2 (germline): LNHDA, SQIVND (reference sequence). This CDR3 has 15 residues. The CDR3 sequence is CASSIRDTHTDTQYF. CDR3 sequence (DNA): TGTGCCAGTAGTATCCGGGACACCCACACAGATACGCAGTATTTT.

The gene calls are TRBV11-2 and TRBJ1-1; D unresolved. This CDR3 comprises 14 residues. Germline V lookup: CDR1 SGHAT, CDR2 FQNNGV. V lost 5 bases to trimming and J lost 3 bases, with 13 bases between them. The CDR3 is CASSPSRGYTEAFF. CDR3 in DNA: TGTGCCAGCAGCCCTTCCCGGGGTTACACTGAAGCTTTCTTT. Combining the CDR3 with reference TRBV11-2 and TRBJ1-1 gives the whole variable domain EAGVAQSPRYKIIEKRQSVAFWCNPISGHATLYWYQQILGQGPKLLIQFQNNGVVDDSQLPKDRFSAERLKGVDSTLKIQPAKLEDSAVYLCASSPSRGYTEAFFGQGTRLTVV.

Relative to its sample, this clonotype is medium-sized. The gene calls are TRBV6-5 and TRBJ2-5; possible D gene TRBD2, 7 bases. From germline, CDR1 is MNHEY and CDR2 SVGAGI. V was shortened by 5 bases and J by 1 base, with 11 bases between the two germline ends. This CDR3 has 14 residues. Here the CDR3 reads CASSEGGVQETQYF. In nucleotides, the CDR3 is TGTGCCAGCAGTGAGGGGGGGGTCCAAGAGACCCAGTACTTC.

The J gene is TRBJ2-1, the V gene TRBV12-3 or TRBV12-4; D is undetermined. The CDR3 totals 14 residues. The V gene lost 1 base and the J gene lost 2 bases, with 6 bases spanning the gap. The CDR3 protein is CASSLGGPYNEQFF. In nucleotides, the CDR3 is TGTGCCAGCAGTTTAGGAGGTCCCTACAATGAGCAGTTCTTC.

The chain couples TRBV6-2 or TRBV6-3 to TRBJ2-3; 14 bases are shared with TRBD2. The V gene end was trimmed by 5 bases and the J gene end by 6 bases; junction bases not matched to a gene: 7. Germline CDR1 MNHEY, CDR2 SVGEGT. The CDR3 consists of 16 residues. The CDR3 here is CASSRDGTSGSDTQYF. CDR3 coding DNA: TGTGCCAGCAGTCGCGACGGGACTAGCGGGAGTGATACGCAGTATTTT.

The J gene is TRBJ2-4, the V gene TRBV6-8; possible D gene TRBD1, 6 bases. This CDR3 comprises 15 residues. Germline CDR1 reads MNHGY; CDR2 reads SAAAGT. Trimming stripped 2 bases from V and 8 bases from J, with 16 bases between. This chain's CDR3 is CASSYTTTGFDIQYF. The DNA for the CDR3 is TGTGCCAGCAGTTACACAACAACAGGGTTTGACATTCAGTACTTC.

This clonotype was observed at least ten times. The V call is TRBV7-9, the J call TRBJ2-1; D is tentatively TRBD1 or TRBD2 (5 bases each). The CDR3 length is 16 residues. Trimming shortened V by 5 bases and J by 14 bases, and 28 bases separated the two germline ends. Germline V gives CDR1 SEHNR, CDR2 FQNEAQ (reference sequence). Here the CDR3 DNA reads TGTGCCAGCAGCCGCCAGCTACGGGACGGAGCCCCGTCGGAGTTCTTC. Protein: CASSRQLRDGAPSEFF.

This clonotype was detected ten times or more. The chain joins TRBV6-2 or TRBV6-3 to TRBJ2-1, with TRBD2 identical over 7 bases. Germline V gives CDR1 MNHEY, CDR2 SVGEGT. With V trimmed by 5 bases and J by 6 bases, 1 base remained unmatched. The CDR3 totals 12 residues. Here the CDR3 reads CASSAGVNEQFF. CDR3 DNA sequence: TGTGCCAGCAGTGCGGGAGTCAATGAGCAGTTCTTC.

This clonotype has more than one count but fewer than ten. CDR3 nucleotide sequence: TGTGCCAGCAGTTTATACCCGACAGGGGGCTTCACTGAAGCTTTCTTT. Translated, it gives CASSLYPTGGFTEAFF. The rearrangement uses TRBV28 and TRBJ1-1, with 10 bases that match TRBD1. The CDR3 runs to 16 residues. The V gene's germline CDR1 is MDHEN and CDR2 SYDVKM. J lost 4 bases, V lost 1 base, and 6 bases had no gene match.

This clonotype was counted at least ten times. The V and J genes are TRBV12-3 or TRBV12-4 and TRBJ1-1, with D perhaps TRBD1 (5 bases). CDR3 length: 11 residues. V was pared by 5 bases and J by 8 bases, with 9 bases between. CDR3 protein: CASSLGAEAFF. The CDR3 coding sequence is TGTGCCAGCAGTCTAGGGGCCGAAGCTTTCTTT.

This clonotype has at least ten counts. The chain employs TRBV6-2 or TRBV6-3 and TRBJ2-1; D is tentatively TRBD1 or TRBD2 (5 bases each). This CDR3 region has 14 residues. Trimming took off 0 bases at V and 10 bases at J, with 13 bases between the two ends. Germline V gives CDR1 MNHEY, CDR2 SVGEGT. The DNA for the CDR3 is TGTGCCAGCAGTTACTCCGGGACCATAAGGGAGCAGTTCTTC. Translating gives CASSYSGTIREQFF.

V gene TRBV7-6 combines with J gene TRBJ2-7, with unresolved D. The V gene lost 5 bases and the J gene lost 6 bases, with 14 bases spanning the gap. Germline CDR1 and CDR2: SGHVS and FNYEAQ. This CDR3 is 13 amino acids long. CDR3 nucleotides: TGTGCCAGCAGCCCGGCCATGGTAAGCGAGCAGTACTTC. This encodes CASSPAMVSEQYF.

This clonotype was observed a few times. CDR3 sequence: CASSTVGVYEQFF. CDR3 coding DNA: TGTGCCAGTAGTACGGTGGGAGTGTATGAGCAGTTCTTC. The chain carries TRBV19 and TRBJ2-1, with D possibly TRBD2 on 5 matching bases. The CDR3 length is 13 residues. Between the trimmed V and J ends, which lost 4 bases and 8 bases, there was a span of 12 bases. CDR1 is LNHDA, CDR2 SQIVND, per germline (reference sequence).

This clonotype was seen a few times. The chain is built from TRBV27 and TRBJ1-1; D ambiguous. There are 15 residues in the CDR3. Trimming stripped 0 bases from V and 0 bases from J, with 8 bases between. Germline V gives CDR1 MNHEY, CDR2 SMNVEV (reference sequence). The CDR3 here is CASSLSPSLNTEAFF. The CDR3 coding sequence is TGTGCCAGCAGTTTATCCCCCAGCTTGAACACTGAAGCTTTCTTT.

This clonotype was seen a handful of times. CDR3 coding DNA: TGTGCCAGCGGGGACGGCCTGGAAGCTTTCTTT. It specifies CASGDGLEAFF. V gene TRBV6-1 combines with J gene TRBJ1-1; TRBD1 might be the D (5 bases). Between the trimmed V and J ends, which lost 8 bases and 8 bases, there was a span of 12 bases. CDR1 and CDR2 from the germline V gene are MNHNS and SASEGT. This CDR3 is built from 11 residues.

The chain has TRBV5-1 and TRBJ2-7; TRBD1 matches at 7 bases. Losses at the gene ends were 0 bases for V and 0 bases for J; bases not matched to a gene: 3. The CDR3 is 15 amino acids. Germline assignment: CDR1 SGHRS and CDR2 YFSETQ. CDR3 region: CASSLGQGISYEQYF. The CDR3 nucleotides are TGCGCCAGCAGCTTGGGACAGGGCATCTCCTACGAGCAGTACTTC.

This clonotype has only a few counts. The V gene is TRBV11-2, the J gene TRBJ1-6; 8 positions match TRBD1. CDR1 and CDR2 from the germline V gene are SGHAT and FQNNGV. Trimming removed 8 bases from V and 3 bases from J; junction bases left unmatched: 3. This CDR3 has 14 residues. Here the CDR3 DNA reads TGTGCCAGCGCGGGGACAGGCTATAATTCACCCCTCCACTTT. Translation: CASAGTGYNSPLHF.

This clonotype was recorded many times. CDR3 region: CASSKGLSGANVLTF. The CDR3 nucleotides are TGTGCCAGCAGCAAGGGGCTCTCTGGGGCCAACGTCCTGACTTTC. The V gene is TRBV28, the J gene TRBJ2-6; TRBD1 might be the D (5 bases). The CDR3 consists of 15 residues. The germline V gene has CDR1 MDHEN and CDR2 SYDVKM. Deletions cut 6 bases from V and 0 bases from J, with 9 bases between.

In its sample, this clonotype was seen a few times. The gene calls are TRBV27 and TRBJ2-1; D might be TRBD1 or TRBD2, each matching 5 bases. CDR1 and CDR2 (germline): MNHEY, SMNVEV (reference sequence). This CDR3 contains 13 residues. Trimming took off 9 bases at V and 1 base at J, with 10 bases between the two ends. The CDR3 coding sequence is TGTGCCAGTGGGGACCGTTCCTACAATGAGCAGTTCTTC. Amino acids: CASGDRSYNEQFF.

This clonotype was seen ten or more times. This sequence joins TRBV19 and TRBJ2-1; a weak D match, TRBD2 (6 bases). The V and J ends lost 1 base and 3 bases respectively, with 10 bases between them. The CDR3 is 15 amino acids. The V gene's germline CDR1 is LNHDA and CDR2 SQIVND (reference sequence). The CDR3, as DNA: TGTGCCAGTAGTATAGGCGGGACCGGCTACAATGAGCAGTTCTTC. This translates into CASSIGGTGYNEQFF.

The CDR3 reads CSAEGAGLNEQFF. CDR3 DNA sequence: TGCAGCGCCGAGGGGGCGGGGCTCAATGAGCAGTTCTTC. The J gene is TRBJ2-1, the V gene TRBV29-1; a weak D match, TRBD1 (7 bases). Germline loops: CDR1 SQVTM, CDR2 ANQGSEA. This CDR3 has 13 residues. V was clipped by 7 bases and J by 6 bases, with 16 bases between them.

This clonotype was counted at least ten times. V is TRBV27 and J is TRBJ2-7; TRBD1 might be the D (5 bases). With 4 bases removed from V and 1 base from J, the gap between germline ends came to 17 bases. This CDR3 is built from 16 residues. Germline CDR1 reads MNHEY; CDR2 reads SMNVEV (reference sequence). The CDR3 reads CASSSLQAVISYEQYF. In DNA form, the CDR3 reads TGTGCCAGCAGTTCCCTACAGGCAGTAATTTCCTACGAGCAGTACTTC.

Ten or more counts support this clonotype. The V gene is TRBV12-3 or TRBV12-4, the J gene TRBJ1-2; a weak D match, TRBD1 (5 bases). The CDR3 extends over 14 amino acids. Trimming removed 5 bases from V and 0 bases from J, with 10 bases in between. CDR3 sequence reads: CASSQGSANYGYTF. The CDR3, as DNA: TGTGCCAGCAGTCAGGGATCAGCTAACTATGGCTACACCTTC.

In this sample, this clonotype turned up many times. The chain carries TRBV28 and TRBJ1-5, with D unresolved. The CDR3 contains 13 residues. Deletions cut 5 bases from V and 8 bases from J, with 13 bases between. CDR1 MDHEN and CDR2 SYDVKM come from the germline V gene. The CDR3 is CASSPFLAEPQHF. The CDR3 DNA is TGTGCCAGCAGTCCCTTCTTGGCGGAGCCCCAGCATTTT.

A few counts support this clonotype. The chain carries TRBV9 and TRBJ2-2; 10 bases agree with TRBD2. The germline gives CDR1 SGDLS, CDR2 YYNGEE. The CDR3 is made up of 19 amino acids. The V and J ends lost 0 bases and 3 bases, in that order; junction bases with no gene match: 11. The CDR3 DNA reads TGTGCCAGCAGCGTAGCCAGGCCGAGCGGGAGGGTTGACACCGGGGAGCTGTTTTTT. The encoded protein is CASSVARPSGRVDTGELFF.

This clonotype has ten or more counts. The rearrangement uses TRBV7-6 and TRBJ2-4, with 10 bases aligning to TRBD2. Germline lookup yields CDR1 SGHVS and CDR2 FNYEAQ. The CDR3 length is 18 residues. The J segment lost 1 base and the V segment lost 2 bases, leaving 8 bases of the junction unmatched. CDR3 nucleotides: TGTGCCAGCAGCTTAATGGCTAGCGGGAGTGTGGCCAAAAACATTCAGTACTTC. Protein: CASSLMASGSVAKNIQYF.

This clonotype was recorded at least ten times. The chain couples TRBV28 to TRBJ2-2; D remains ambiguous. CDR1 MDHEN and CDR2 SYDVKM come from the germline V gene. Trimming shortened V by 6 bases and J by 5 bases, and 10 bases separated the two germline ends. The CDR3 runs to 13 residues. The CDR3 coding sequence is TGTGCCAGCAGACCAAAGGGTACCGGGGAGCTGTTTTTT. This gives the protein CASRPKGTGELFF. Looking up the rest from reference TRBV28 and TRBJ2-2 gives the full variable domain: DVKVTQSSRYLVKRTGEKVFLECVQDMDHENMFWYRQDPGLGLRLIYFSYDVKMKEKGDIPEGYSVSREKKERFSLILESASTNQTSMYLCASRPKGTGELFFGEGSRLTVL.

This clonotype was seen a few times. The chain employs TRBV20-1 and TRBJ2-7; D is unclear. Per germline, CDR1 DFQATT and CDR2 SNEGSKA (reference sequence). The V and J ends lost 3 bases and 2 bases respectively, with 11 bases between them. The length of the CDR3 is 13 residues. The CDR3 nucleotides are TGCAGTGCTAGGGGTAGGTTCCCCTACGAGCAGTACTTC. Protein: CSARGRFPYEQYF.

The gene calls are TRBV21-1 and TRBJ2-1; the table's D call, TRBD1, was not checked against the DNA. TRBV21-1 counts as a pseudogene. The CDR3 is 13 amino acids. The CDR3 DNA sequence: TGTGCCAGCAGCACCGACAGGGGAGGGAGCAAGTTCTTC. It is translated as CASSTDRGGSKFF.